This T cell receptor (beta chain) was found in a study of T cells after yellow fever vaccination. Study-level points and caveats: Shared CD4/CD8 clonotypes were a small share, likely from convergent recombination.

Germline CDR1 reads SGHRS; CDR2 reads YFSETQ. Trimming shortened V by 2 bases and J by 0 bases, and 13 bases separated the two germline ends. There are 16 residues in the CDR3. This clonotype appeared a few times. Its antigen is still unknown. They built TCR cDNA with 5'RACE template switching, a step that put in a universal primer site and UMIs. TCRdb ran MiXCR on the 5' RACE reads and lists one entry per CDR3 protein. The top ten hold roughly 0.9% of the sample, which has 200,000 to 300,000 distinct CDR3 sequences, about 7% seen once. The V gene is TRBV5-1, the J gene TRBJ2-3, with D perhaps TRBD2 (6 bases). Sequenced here: CD4+ T cells sorted from PBMCs, sampled 15 days after the yellow fever booster vaccination. The sequence was obtained from a man aged 25 to 40 who received the YFV17D yellow fever vaccine. CDR3 protein: CASSFGRGPSTDTQYF. The CDR3 DNA sequence: TGCGCCAGCAGCTTCGGGCGGGGCCCAAGCACAGATACGCAGTATTTT.